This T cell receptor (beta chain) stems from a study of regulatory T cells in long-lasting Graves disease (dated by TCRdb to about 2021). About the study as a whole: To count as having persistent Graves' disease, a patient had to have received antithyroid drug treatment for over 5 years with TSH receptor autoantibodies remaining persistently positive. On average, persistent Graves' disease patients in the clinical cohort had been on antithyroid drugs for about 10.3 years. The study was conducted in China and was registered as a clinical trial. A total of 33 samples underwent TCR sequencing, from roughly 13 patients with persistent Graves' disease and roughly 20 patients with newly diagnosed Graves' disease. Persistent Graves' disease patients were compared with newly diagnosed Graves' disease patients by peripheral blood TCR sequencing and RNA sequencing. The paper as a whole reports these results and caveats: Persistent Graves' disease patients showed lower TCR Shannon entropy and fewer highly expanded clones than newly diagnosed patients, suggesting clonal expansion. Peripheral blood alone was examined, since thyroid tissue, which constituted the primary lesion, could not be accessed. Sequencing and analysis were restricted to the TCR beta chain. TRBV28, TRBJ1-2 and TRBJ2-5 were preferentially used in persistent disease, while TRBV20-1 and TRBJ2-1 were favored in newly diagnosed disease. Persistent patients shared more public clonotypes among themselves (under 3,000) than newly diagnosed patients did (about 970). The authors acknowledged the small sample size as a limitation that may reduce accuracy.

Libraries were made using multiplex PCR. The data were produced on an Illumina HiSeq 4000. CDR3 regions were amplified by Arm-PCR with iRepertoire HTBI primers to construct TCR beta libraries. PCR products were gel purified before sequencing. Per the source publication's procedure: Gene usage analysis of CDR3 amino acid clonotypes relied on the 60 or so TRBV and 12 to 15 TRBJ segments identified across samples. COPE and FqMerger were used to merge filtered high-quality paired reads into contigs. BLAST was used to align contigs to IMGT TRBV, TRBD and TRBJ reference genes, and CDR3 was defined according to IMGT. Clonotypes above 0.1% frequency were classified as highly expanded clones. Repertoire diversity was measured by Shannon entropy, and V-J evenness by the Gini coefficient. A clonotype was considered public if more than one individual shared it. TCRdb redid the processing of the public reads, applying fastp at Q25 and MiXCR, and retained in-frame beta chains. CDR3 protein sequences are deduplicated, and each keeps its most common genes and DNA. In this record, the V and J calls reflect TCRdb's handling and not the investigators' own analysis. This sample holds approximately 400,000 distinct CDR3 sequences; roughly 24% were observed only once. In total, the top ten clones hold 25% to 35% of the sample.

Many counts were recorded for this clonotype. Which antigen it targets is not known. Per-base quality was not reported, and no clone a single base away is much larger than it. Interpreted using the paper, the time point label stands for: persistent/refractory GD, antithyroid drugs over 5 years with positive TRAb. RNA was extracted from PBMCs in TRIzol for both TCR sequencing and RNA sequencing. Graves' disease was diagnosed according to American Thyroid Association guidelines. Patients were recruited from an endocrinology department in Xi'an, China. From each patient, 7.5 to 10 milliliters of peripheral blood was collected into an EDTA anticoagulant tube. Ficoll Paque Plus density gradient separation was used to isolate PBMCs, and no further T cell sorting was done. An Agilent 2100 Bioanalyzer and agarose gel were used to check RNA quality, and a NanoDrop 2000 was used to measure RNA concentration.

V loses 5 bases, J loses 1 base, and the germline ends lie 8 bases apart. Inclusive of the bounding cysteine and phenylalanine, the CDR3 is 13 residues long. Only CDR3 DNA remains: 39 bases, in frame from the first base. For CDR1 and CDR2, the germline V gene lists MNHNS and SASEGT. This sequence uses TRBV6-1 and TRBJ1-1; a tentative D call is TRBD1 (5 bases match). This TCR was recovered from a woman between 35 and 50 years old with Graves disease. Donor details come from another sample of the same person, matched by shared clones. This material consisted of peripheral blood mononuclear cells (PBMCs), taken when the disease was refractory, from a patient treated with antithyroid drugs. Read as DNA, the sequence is TGTGCCAGCAGTCAGCAGGGGAACACTGAAGCTTTCTTT. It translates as CASSQQGNTEAFF.